The rows below give T cell receptor beta chains drawn from one sample of a study of a mutant IDH1 vaccine in newly diagnosed glioma. Profiling relied on immunoSEQ multiplex PCR, and the TCRdb table lists in-frame clones only, not all of them. The sample has about 54,000 clones, 80% to 90% seen once. No cognate antigen is known for these TCRs. The material sequenced was PBMCs, taken from a glioma patient whose treatment included an IDH1 peptide vaccine. All receptors derive from a woman aged 18-35 years with glioma. Each CDR3 is given with its conserved first and last residue. The order of the fields is CDR3 protein, CDR3 DNA, J gene, clone size, V gene, D gene. The D gene is left open where the match is weak. Not all rows give a size; the values are once, few, many and, for expanded clones, a class.

CDR3aa: CASSDLSGGVSTDTQYF
CDR3nt: TGCGCCAGCAGCGACCTCAGCGGGGGTGTGAGCACAGATACGCAGTATTTT
j_gene: TRBJ2-3
abundance: -
v_gene: TRBV5-1
d_gene: TRBD2

CDR3aa: CASSPAGGQETQYF
CDR3nt: TGTGCCAGCAGCCCAGCGGGGGGGCAAGAGACCCAGTACTTC
j_gene: TRBJ2-5
abundance: once
v_gene: TRBV7-6
d_gene: TRBD2

CDR3aa: CASSESREWAGELFF
CDR3nt: TGTGCCAGCAGTGAATCGCGGGAATGGGCCGGGGAGCTGTTTTTT
j_gene: TRBJ2-2
abundance: -
v_gene: TRBV6-1
d_gene: -

CDR3aa: CASSEFSPNGYEQYF
CDR3nt: TGTGCCAGCAGTGAATTTTCCCCGAACGGGTACGAGCAGTACTTC
j_gene: TRBJ2-7
abundance: -
v_gene: TRBV6-1
d_gene: -

CDR3aa: CASSFIGGSYNSPLHF
CDR3nt: TGTGCCAGTAGTTTCATAGGGGGCTCCTATAATTCACCCCTCCACTTT
j_gene: TRBJ1-6
abundance: -
v_gene: TRBV19
d_gene: -

CDR3aa: CASSSTGGGWNTEAFF
CDR3nt: TGCGCCAGCAGCTCGACAGGGGGCGGATGGAACACTGAAGCTTTCTTT
j_gene: TRBJ1-1
abundance: few
v_gene: TRBV5-1
d_gene: TRBD1

CDR3aa: CASSGPERIWFF
CDR3nt: TGTGCCAGCAGCGGACCCGAGAGGATTTGGTTCTTC
j_gene: TRBJ2-1
abundance: -
v_gene: TRBV7-2
d_gene: -

CDR3aa: CASSLGVTEAFF
CDR3nt: TGTGCCAGCAGCTTAGGGGTCACTGAAGCTTTCTTT
j_gene: TRBJ1-1
abundance: -
v_gene: TRBV7-9
d_gene: -

CDR3aa: CAWKRETQYF
CDR3nt: TGTGCCTGGAAGAGGGAGACCCAGTACTTC
j_gene: TRBJ2-5
abundance: -
v_gene: TRBV30
d_gene: -

CDR3aa: CASSRGTSGIKTQYF
CDR3nt: TGTGCCAGCAGCCGAGGGACTAGCGGGATCAAGACCCAGTACTTC
j_gene: TRBJ2-5
abundance: -
v_gene: TRBV6-5
d_gene: TRBD2

CDR3aa: CASWGLVGAEAFF
CDR3nt: TGTGCCAGCTGGGGTTTAGTAGGCGCTGAAGCTTTCTTT
j_gene: TRBJ1-1
abundance: -
v_gene: TRBV6-5
d_gene: -

CDR3aa: CASSPGRGDASYEQYF
CDR3nt: TGTGCCAGCTCACCGGGTCGGGGGGACGCCTCCTACGAGCAGTACTTC
j_gene: TRBJ2-7
abundance: -
v_gene: TRBV18
d_gene: TRBD2

CDR3aa: CASSRDIGGEKLFF
CDR3nt: TGTGCCAGCAGCCGTGACATAGGGGGTGAAAAACTGTTTTTT
j_gene: TRBJ1-4
abundance: -
v_gene: TRBV5-5
d_gene: -

CDR3aa: CASSPEREGRGTQYF
CDR3nt: TGTGCCAGCAGTCCAGAGCGGGAGGGCCGGGGGACCCAGTACTTC
j_gene: TRBJ2-5
abundance: -
v_gene: TRBV27
d_gene: TRBD2

CDR3aa: CASSEDRHGYEQYF
CDR3nt: TGTGCCAGCAGTGAGGACAGGCACGGTTACGAGCAGTACTTC
j_gene: TRBJ2-7
abundance: -
v_gene: TRBV6-1
d_gene: TRBD1

CDR3aa: CAISESQGSIAEQYF
CDR3nt: TGTGCCATCAGTGAGTCGCAGGGGAGTATTGCCGAGCAGTACTTC
j_gene: TRBJ2-7
abundance: -
v_gene: TRBV10-3
d_gene: -

CDR3aa: CASSAGDENTEAFF
CDR3nt: TGTGCCAGCAGTGCAGGAGATGAGAACACTGAAGCTTTCTTT
j_gene: TRBJ1-1
abundance: -
v_gene: TRBV6-4
d_gene: -

CDR3aa: CASASGGSYNEQFF
CDR3nt: TGTGCCAGCGCCTCGGGCGGGAGCTATAATGAGCAGTTCTTC
j_gene: TRBJ2-1
abundance: -
v_gene: TRBV2
d_gene: TRBD2

CDR3aa: CASSQDGRSREQYF
CDR3nt: TGCGCCAGCAGCCAAGATGGACGAAGCCGGGAGCAGTACTTC
j_gene: TRBJ2-7
abundance: -
v_gene: TRBV4-1
d_gene: -

CDR3aa: CASSRQGSGNTIYF
CDR3nt: TGTGCCAGCAGCCGACAGGGCTCTGGAAACACCATATATTTT
j_gene: TRBJ1-3
abundance: -
v_gene: TRBV5-4
d_gene: TRBD1

CDR3aa: CASSPRQGALGYGYTF
CDR3nt: TGTGCCAGCAGCCCCCGACAGGGGGCGTTGGGCTATGGCTACACCTTC
j_gene: TRBJ1-2
abundance: few
v_gene: TRBV5-4
d_gene: TRBD1

CDR3aa: CASSSQGRTEAFF
CDR3nt: TGCGCCAGCAGCTCACAGGGACGGACTGAAGCTTTCTTT
j_gene: TRBJ1-1
abundance: -
v_gene: TRBV5-1
d_gene: -

CDR3aa: CASSPGRIIADTQYF
CDR3nt: TGCGCCAGCAGTCCAGGACGGATAATTGCAGATACGCAGTATTTT
j_gene: TRBJ2-3
abundance: few
v_gene: TRBV5-1
d_gene: -

CDR3aa: CASSLTGGAYYGYTF
CDR3nt: TGCGCCAGCAGCCTCACAGGGGGCGCTTACTATGGCTACACCTTC
j_gene: TRBJ1-2
abundance: -
v_gene: TRBV5-1
d_gene: TRBD1

CDR3aa: CASRGRRRLTQSYEQYF
CDR3nt: TGTGCCAGCAGGGGACGAAGGAGGCTAACACAATCCTACGAGCAGTACTTC
j_gene: TRBJ2-7
abundance: -
v_gene: TRBV2
d_gene: -

CDR3aa: CASSENRMVRGAQYF
CDR3nt: TGTGCCAGCAGTGAAAACCGGATGGTACGCGGGGCGCAGTACTTC
j_gene: TRBJ2-7
abundance: -
v_gene: TRBV2
d_gene: -

CDR3aa: CSVDTSGTRNEQFF
CDR3nt: TGCAGCGTTGACACTAGCGGGACGCGCAATGAGCAGTTCTTC
j_gene: TRBJ2-1
abundance: -
v_gene: TRBV29-1
d_gene: TRBD2

CDR3aa: CASSVAGGVNTEAFF
CDR3nt: TGTGCCAGCAGTGTGGCAGGGGGCGTGAACACTGAAGCTTTCTTT
j_gene: TRBJ1-1
abundance: -
v_gene: TRBV5-4
d_gene: TRBD1

CDR3aa: CASSLDRMNTEAFF
CDR3nt: TGTGCCAGCAGCTTGGACAGAATGAACACTGAAGCTTTCTTT
j_gene: TRBJ1-1
abundance: few
v_gene: TRBV7-2
d_gene: -

CDR3aa: CAISESDGFSEAFF
CDR3nt: TGTGCCATCAGTGAGTCCGACGGATTTTCTGAAGCTTTCTTT
j_gene: TRBJ1-1
abundance: -
v_gene: TRBV10-3
d_gene: -

CDR3aa: CASIRQAGNTEAFF
CDR3nt: TGTGCCAGTATACGACAGGCGGGGAACACTGAAGCTTTCTTT
j_gene: TRBJ1-1
abundance: -
v_gene: TRBV19
d_gene: -

CDR3aa: CASSTAPGPYEQYF
CDR3nt: TGTGCTAGCAGCACCGCTCCAGGGCCCTACGAGCAGTACTTC
j_gene: TRBJ2-7
abundance: -
v_gene: TRBV7-7
d_gene: -

CDR3aa: CASSQQTGGYGYTF
CDR3nt: TGTGCCAGCAGCCAGCAGACAGGGGGCTATGGCTACACCTTC
j_gene: TRBJ1-2
abundance: -
v_gene: TRBV7-2
d_gene: TRBD1

CDR3aa: CASSTIPGRVRVGRPWPNEQFF
CDR3nt: TGTGCCAGCTCGACGATCCCAGGCCGAGTGCGAGTGGGCAGGCCCTGGCCCAATGAGCAGTTCTTC
j_gene: TRBJ2-1
abundance: -
v_gene: TRBV21-1
d_gene: -

CDR3aa: CASRPTTSNTGELFF
CDR3nt: TGTGCCAGCAGGCCCACTACCTCGAACACCGGGGAGCTGTTTTTT
j_gene: TRBJ2-2
abundance: -
v_gene: TRBV2
d_gene: -

CDR3aa: CASSLGLAGQETQYF
CDR3nt: TGTGCCAGCAGCTTGGGACTAGCGGGGCAAGAGACCCAGTACTTC
j_gene: TRBJ2-5
abundance: -
v_gene: TRBV7-3
d_gene: TRBD2

CDR3aa: CASSLKGEQFF
CDR3nt: TGCGCCAGCAGCCTTAAGGGTGAGCAGTTCTTC
j_gene: TRBJ2-1
abundance: -
v_gene: TRBV5-1
d_gene: -

CDR3aa: CASSLEQGVGTLHF
CDR3nt: TGTGCCAGCAGCTTAGAACAGGGGGTCGGGACCCTCCACTTT
j_gene: TRBJ1-6
abundance: -
v_gene: TRBV7-6
d_gene: TRBD1

CDR3aa: CASSDRLAGGSGELFF
CDR3nt: TGTGCCAGCAGTGACCGACTAGCGGGGGGTTCCGGGGAGCTGTTTTTT
j_gene: TRBJ2-2
abundance: -
v_gene: TRBV6-1
d_gene: TRBD2

CDR3aa: CASSELRTSGIKFF
CDR3nt: TGCGCCAGCAGTGAGTTGAGGACTAGCGGGATTAAGTTCTTC
j_gene: TRBJ2-1
abundance: -
v_gene: TRBV10-2
d_gene: TRBD2

CDR3aa: CASSLAGTGGQETQYF
CDR3nt: TGTGCCAGCAGCTTAGCTGGGACAGGGGGCCAAGAGACCCAGTACTTC
j_gene: TRBJ2-5
abundance: once
v_gene: TRBV7-9
d_gene: TRBD1

CDR3aa: CASSPFSGLAKNIQYF
CDR3nt: TGTGCCAGCAGTCCATTTTCCGGGCTAGCCAAAAACATTCAGTACTTC
j_gene: TRBJ2-4
abundance: -
v_gene: TRBV27
d_gene: -

CDR3aa: CASSQDPPGCGSYEQYF
CDR3nt: TGTGCCAGCAGCCAGGACCCGCCGGGGTGCGGCTCCTACGAGCAGTACTTC
j_gene: TRBJ2-7
abundance: -
v_gene: TRBV4-2
d_gene: -

CDR3aa: CASSVDLPGTLKETQYF
CDR3nt: TGTGCCAGCAGCGTCGACCTTCCCGGGACTTTAAAAGAGACCCAGTACTTC
j_gene: TRBJ2-5
abundance: -
v_gene: TRBV9
d_gene: -

CDR3aa: CASSLPSGAHYGYTF
CDR3nt: TGTGCCAGCAGCCTGCCTTCGGGGGCTCACTATGGCTACACCTTC
j_gene: TRBJ1-2
abundance: -
v_gene: TRBV5-4
d_gene: -

CDR3aa: CASSPFDRPTGELFF
CDR3nt: TGTGCCAGCTCACCTTTTGACAGACCCACCGGGGAGCTGTTTTTT
j_gene: TRBJ2-2
abundance: -
v_gene: TRBV18
d_gene: -

CDR3aa: CASSEPGRGGRLGYGYTF
CDR3nt: TGCGCCAGCAGTGAGCCTGGGAGGGGCGGGAGGCTGGGTTATGGCTACACCTTC
j_gene: TRBJ1-2
abundance: -
v_gene: TRBV10-1
d_gene: -

CDR3aa: CASRLRDRYGYTF
CDR3nt: TGTGCCAGCAGACTCCGGGACAGATATGGCTACACCTTC
j_gene: TRBJ1-2
abundance: -
v_gene: TRBV6-5
d_gene: TRBD1

CDR3aa: CASRSEVRDKTQYF
CDR3nt: TGCGCCAGCAGATCCGAGGTTAGGGATAAGACCCAGTACTTC
j_gene: TRBJ2-5
abundance: -
v_gene: TRBV5-1
d_gene: -

CDR3aa: CASSVEPGINQPQHF
CDR3nt: TGTGCCAGCAGCGTAGAGCCCGGGATCAATCAGCCCCAGCATTTT
j_gene: TRBJ1-5
abundance: few
v_gene: TRBV9
d_gene: -

CDR3aa: CASGTVAPVYEQYF
CDR3nt: TGTGCCAGCGGAACCGTTGCCCCCGTCTACGAGCAGTACTTC
j_gene: TRBJ2-7
abundance: once
v_gene: TRBV7-9
d_gene: -

CDR3aa: CASSSVRVRNTEAFF
CDR3nt: TGTGCCAGCAGCTCCGTCCGGGTGAGGAACACTGAAGCTTTCTTT
j_gene: TRBJ1-1
abundance: -
v_gene: TRBV27
d_gene: -